The 12 T cell receptor beta chains presented below share a single source sample, sequenced in a study of blood T cell repertoires in COVID-19. Produced via immunoSEQ multiplex PCR; TCRdb's table is partial and in-frame only. The table includes some 150,000 clones, about 83% detected once. The sample was peripheral blood. The receptors stem from a man aged 40-55 years who had recovered from COVID-19.

The chain has TRBV7-2 and TRBJ2-7, with a possible D match to TRBD2 (5 bases). CDR3 length: 18 residues. Trimming removed 4 bases at V and 1 base at J, with 23 bases between. Germline assignment: CDR1 SGHTA and CDR2 FQGNSA. The CDR3 sequence is CASSSVPRPNRGSYEQYF. CDR3 DNA: TGTGCCAGCAGCTCGGTTCCTAGGCCTAACCGGGGTTCCTACGAGCAGTACTTC.

The rearrangement joins TRBV7-2 to TRBJ1-4; no clear D gene. There are 15 residues in the CDR3. Trimming took off 1 base at V and 3 bases at J, with 9 bases between the two ends. Looked up from germline, CDR1 is SGHTA and CDR2 is FQGNSA. This CDR3 is CASSLGGHANEKLFF. In nucleotides, the CDR3 is TGTGCCAGCAGCTTAGGAGGGCACGCTAATGAAAAACTGTTTTTT. Complete variable domain (other parts from reference TRBV7-2 and TRBJ1-4): GAGVSQSPSNKVTEKGKDVELRCDPISGHTALYWYRQSLGQGLEFLIYFQGNSAPDKSGLPSDRFSAERTGGSVSTLTIQRTQQEDSAVYLCASSLGGHANEKLFFGSGTQLSVL.

This sequence joins TRBV28 and TRBJ1-4; 8 positions match TRBD1. CDR1 is MDHEN, CDR2 SYDVKM, per germline. J gave up 7 bases and V 5 bases, and 6 bases lay outside the gene matches. The CDR3 is 14 residues long. The CDR3 loop reads CASSPDRGGEKLFF. The CDR3, as DNA: TGTGCCAGCAGTCCCGACAGGGGAGGTGAAAAACTGTTTTTT.

This chain uses TRBV28 with TRBJ2-5; D perhaps matches TRBD1 (5 bases). The V end was cut by 7 bases, the J end by 5 bases, with 17 bases between. Germline V gene data show CDR1 as MDHEN and CDR2 as SYDVKM. The CDR3 length is 14 residues. CDR3 loop: CASNARVTGETQYF. The CDR3 DNA reads as TGTGCCAGCAACGCCAGGGTTACTGGGGAGACCCAGTACTTC. The full variable domain, in which reference TRBV28 and TRBJ2-5 provide the parts outside the CDR3, is DVKVTQSSRYLVKRTGEKVFLECVQDMDHENMFWYRQDPGLGLRLIYFSYDVKMKEKGDIPEGYSVSREKKERFSLILESASTNQTSMYLCASNARVTGETQYFGPGTRLLVL.

The rearrangement uses TRBV5-5 and TRBJ2-3; D not resolved. Germline values: CDR1 SGHKS, CDR2 YYEKEE (reference sequence). V lost 2 bases and J lost 0, with 10 bases in between. The CDR3 totals 15 residues. Here the CDR3 DNA reads TGTGCCAGCAGCTTAAGCCCTCGAAGCACAGATACGCAGTATTTT. Translation gives CASSLSPRSTDTQYF.

This rearrangement joins TRBV25-1 to TRBJ1-2, with D possibly TRBD1 on 5 matching bases. This CDR3 is built from 14 residues. CDR1 is MGHDK, CDR2 SYGVNS, per germline. V lost 1 base to trimming and J lost 8 bases, with 14 bases between them. CDR3: CASSESGGAYGYTF. The CDR3 region has the DNA TGTGCCAGCAGTGAATCGGGGGGAGCCTACGGCTACACCTTC.

This clone was observed a handful of times. The chain couples TRBV18 to TRBJ1-1; 7 bases are a match to TRBD1. Trimming removed 2 bases from V and 4 bases from J; junction bases left unmatched: 1. Germline CDR1 KGHSH, CDR2 LQKENI. CDR3 length equals 13 residues. In DNA form, the CDR3 reads TGTGCCAGCTCACCATGGGACAGCACTGAAGCTTTCTTT. It specifies CASSPWDSTEAFF.

The genes are TRBV5-6 and TRBJ2-2; 8 bases are shared with TRBD1. The CDR3 is made up of 15 amino acids. In germline, CDR1 is SGHDT, CDR2 YYEEEE. Trimming removed 4 bases from V and 2 bases from J; junction bases left unmatched: 4. As DNA, the CDR3 is TGTGCCAGCAGCCGGACAGGGAGCAACACCGGGGAGCTGTTTTTT. It yields the protein CASSRTGSNTGELFF.

The V gene is TRBV4-2, the J gene TRBJ2-4; 8 bases match TRBD2. The CDR3 totals 17 residues. V shed 0 bases, J shed 8 bases, and the junction held 12 bases outside the gene matches. The germline CDR1 and CDR2 sequences are LGHNA and YNFKEQ. The chain's CDR3 is CASSQETSGTGLDIQYF. The CDR3 coding sequence is TGTGCCAGCAGCCAAGAAACTAGCGGAACCGGGTTGGACATTCAGTACTTC.

CDR3 sequence reads: CASSLTSTRETQYF. As DNA, the CDR3 is TGTGCCAGCAGCTTAACTAGCACCCGGGAGACCCAGTACTTC. V is TRBV7-6 and J is TRBJ2-5, with D perhaps TRBD2 (6 bases). Germline CDR1 and CDR2: SGHVS and FNYEAQ. The germline V and J ends were trimmed by 2 bases and 5 bases, with 12 bases remaining between them. The CDR3 has 14 residues.

The V call is TRBV4-1, the J call TRBJ1-5; weak D call: TRBD1 (6 bases). The ends were cut back, 4 bases at V and 1 base at J, with 11 bases in the middle. Germline V gene sequence: CDR1 MGHRA, CDR2 YSYEKL. There are 15 residues in the CDR3. This CDR3 reads CASSPTGTSNQPQHF. CDR3 DNA: TGCGCCAGCAGCCCAACAGGGACAAGCAATCAGCCCCAGCATTTT.

This clone was seen once. This chain uses TRBV7-2 with TRBJ2-5; the match to TRBD2 covers 12 bases. V lost 5 bases and J lost 5; bases outside the gene matches: 9. CDR3 size: 16 residues. Germline values: CDR1 SGHTA, CDR2 FQGNSA. The chain's CDR3 is CASSLTSGGPAETQYF. The CDR3 DNA reads as TGTGCCAGCAGCCTGACTAGCGGGGGCCCAGCGGAGACCCAGTACTTC.